Reported below is one T cell receptor (beta chain). This specimen belongs to a study of blood T cell repertoires in COVID-19. About the research overall: The samples span acute and convalescent COVID-19 from the United States, Italy and Spain.

This study enrolled people aged about 18 to 100 from around 25 US geographic areas. Clinical history reported by participants formed the basis on which cohorts were assigned. Profiled with immunoSEQ multiplex PCR; TCRdb holds only in-frame clones, not every one. The sample contains roughly 330,000 clones, 70% to 90% of which appear only once. The CDR3 totals 12 residues. V gave up 3 bases and J gave up 12 bases, with 12 bases separating them. Germline lookup yields CDR1 LGHDT and CDR2 YNNKEL (reference sequence). Sequencing used PBMCs or T cells enriched from blood (not recorded which). The chain couples TRBV3-1 (or the pseudogene TRBV3-2) to TRBJ2-1, with no clear D. This sequence originates from a woman between 25 and 40 years old who had recovered from COVID-19. The CDR3 sequence: CASSHSGGWQFF. CDR3 coding DNA: TGTGCCAGCAGCCACTCGGGTGGTTGGCAGTTCTTC.